One TCR beta chain is described in this entry. Its matching antigen is unknown. The sample comes from a study of T cells expressing NK-cell markers. Study-wide results and caveats: It is unclear if expanded NKG2C-expressing clones target HCMV antigens.

The CDR3 is 14 residues long. CDR1 and CDR2 from the germline V gene are DFQATT and SNEGSKA (reference sequence). TCRdb reprocessed the 5' RACE reads and keeps a single row for each CDR3 protein, giving no DNA. This table lists some 600,000 distinct CDR3 sequences. The specimen was blood T cells: a sorted CD56 or NKG2C T cell subset, CD4+ or CD8+ T cells, or bulk PBMC T cells (not recorded which). The TCR sequence derives from a young man in good health. The genes are TRBV20-1 and TRBJ1-2; with no DNA, the TCRdb D assignment of TRBD1 cannot be verified. The CDR3: CSAMTGQANYGYTF.